This TCR beta chain was identified during a study of blood T cell repertoires in COVID-19. Only in-frame clones appear in the TCRdb table, and some are missing; sequencing was by immunoSEQ multiplex PCR. Of 250,000 to 350,000 clones detected, roughly nine tenths appear once; the ten largest clones hold 2.5% to 3.5%. The V gene lost 10 bases and the J gene lost 4 bases, with 19 bases spanning the gap. CDR3 size: 14 residues. Germline V gives CDR1 MDHEN, CDR2 SYDVKM. Sequencing was done on a sample of peripheral blood. The chain uses TRBV28 and TRBJ1-1; TRBD1 is a possible D gene (6 bases). This receptor was taken from a woman in her 30s with COVID-19, enrolled during active disease. The DNA of the CDR3 is TGTGCCACCGAAACCGGGGGGCTGCGCACTGAAGCTTTCTTT. Encoded protein: CATETGGLRTEAFF.